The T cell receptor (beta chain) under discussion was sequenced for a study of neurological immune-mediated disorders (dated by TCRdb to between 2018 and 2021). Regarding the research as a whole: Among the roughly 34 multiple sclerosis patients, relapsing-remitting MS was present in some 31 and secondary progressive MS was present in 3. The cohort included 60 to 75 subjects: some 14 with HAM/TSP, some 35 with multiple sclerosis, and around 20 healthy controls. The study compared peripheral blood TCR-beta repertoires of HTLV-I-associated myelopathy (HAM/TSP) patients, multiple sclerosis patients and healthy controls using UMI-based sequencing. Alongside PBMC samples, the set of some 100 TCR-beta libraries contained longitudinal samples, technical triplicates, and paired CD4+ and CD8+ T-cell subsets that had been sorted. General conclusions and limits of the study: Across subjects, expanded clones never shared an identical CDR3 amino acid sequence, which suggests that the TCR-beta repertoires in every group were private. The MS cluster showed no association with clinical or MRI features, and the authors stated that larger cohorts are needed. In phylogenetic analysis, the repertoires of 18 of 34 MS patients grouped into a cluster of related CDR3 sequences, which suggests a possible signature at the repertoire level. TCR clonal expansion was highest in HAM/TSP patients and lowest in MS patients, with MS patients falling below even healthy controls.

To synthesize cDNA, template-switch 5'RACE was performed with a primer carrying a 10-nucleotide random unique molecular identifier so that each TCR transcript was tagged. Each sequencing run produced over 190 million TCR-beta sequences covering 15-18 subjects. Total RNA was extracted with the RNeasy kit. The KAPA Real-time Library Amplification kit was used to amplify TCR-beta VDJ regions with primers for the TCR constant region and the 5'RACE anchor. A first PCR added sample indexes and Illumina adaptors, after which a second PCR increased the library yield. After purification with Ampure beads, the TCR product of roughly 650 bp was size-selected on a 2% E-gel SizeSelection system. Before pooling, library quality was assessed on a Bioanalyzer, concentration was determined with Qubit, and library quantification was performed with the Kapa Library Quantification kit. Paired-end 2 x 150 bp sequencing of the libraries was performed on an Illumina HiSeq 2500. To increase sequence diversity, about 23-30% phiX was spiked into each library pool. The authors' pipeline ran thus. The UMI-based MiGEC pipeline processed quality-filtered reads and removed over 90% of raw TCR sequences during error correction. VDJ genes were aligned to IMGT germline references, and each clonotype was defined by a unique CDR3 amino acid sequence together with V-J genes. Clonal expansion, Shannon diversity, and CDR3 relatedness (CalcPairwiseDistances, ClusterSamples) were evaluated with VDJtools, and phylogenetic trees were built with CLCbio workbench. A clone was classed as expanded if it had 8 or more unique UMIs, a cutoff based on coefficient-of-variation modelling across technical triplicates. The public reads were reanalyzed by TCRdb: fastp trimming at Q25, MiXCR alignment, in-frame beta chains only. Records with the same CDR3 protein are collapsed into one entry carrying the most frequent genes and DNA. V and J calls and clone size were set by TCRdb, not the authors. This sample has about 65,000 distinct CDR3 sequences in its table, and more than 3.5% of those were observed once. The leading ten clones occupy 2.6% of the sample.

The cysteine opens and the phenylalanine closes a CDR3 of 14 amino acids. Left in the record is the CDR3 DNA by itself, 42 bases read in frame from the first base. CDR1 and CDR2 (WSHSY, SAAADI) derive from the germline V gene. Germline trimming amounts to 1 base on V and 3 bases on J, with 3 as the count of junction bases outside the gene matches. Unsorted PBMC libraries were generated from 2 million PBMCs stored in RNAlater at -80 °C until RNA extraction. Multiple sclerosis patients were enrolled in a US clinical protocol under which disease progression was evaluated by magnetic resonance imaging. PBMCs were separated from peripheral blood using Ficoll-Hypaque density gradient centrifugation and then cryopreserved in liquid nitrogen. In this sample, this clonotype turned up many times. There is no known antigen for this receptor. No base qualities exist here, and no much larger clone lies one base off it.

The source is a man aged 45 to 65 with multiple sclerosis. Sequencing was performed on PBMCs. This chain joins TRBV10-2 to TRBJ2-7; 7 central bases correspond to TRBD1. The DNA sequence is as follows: TGCGCCAGCAGTGAGTTGGACAGGCGCTACGAGCAGTACTTC. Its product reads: CASSELDRRYEQYF.